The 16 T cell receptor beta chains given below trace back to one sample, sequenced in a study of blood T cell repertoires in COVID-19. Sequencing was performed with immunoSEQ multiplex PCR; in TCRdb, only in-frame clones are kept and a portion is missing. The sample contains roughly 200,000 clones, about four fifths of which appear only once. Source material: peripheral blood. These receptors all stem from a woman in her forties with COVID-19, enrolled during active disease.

The CDR3 region is CASSQGATSGYTF. CDR3 coding DNA: TGTGCCAGCAGTCAGGGGGCGACAAGCGGCTACACCTTC. This chain connects TRBV6-5 to TRBJ1-2; the match to TRBD1 covers 8 bases. Trimming removed 5 bases from V and 8 bases from J; junction bases left unmatched: 7. The V gene's germline CDR1 is MNHEY and CDR2 SVGAGI. The CDR3 spans 13 residues.

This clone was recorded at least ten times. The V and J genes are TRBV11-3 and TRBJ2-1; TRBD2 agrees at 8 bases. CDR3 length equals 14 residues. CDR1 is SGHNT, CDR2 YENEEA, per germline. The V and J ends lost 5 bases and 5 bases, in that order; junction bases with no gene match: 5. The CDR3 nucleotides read TGTGCCAGCAGCGGGACTAGAAATAACAATGAGCAGTTCTTC. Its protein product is CASSGTRNNNEQFF.

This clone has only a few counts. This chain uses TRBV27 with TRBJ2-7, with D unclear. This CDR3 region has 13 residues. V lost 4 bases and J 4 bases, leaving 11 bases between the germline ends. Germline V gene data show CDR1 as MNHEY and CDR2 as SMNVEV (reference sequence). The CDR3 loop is CASSWQAGYEQYF. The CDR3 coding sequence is TGTGCCAGCAGTTGGCAGGCAGGATACGAGCAGTACTTC.

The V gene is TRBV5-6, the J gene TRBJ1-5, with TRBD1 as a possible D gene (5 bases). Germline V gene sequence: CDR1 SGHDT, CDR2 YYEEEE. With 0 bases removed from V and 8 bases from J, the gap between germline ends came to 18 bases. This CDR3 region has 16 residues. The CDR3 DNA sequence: TGTGCCAGCAGCTTGGGTTCCGTGGGGCAGTTTAAGCCCCAGCATTTT. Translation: CASSLGSVGQFKPQHF.

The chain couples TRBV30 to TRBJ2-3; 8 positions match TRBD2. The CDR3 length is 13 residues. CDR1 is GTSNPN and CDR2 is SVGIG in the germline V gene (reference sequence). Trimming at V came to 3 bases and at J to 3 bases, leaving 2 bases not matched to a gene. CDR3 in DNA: TGTGCCTGGAGGGTAGCGGGGACAGATACGCAGTATTTT. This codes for CAWRVAGTDTQYF.

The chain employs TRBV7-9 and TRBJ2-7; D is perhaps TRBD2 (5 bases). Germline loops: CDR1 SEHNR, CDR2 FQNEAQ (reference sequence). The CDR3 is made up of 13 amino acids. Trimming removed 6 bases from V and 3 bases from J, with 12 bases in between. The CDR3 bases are TGTGCCAGCAGGCGCACTAGAATCTACGAGCAGTACGTC. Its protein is CASRRTRIYEQYV.

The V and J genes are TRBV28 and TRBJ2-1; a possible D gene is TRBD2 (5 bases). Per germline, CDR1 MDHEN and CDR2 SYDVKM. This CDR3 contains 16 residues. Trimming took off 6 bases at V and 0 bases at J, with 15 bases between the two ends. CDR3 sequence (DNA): TGTGCCAGCAGGAACTTCAGAGGGAGCTCCTACAATGAGCAGTTCTTC. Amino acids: CASRNFRGSSYNEQFF.

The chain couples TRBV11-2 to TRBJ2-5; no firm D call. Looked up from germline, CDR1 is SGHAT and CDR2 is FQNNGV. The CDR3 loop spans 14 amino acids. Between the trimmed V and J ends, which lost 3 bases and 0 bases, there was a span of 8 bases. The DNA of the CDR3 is TGTGCCAGCAGCTTCCGTGGGCACCAAGAGACCCAGTACTTC. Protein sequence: CASSFRGHQETQYF. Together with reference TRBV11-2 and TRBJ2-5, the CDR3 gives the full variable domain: EAGVAQSPRYKIIEKRQSVAFWCNPISGHATLYWYQQILGQGPKLLIQFQNNGVVDDSQLPKDRFSAERLKGVDSTLKIQPAKLEDSAVYLCASSFRGHQETQYFGPGTRLLVL.

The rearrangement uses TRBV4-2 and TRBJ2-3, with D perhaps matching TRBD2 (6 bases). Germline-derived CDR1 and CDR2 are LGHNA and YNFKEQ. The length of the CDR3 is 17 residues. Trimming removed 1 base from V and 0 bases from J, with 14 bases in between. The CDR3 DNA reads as TGTGCCAGCAGCCAAGTAGCGGCTACATCTAGCACAGATACGCAGTATTTT. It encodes CASSQVAATSSTDTQYF.

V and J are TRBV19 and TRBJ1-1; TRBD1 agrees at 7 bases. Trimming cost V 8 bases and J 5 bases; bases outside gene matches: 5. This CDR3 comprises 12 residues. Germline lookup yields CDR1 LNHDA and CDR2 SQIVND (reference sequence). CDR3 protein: CASQTGVTEAFF. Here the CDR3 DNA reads TGTGCCAGTCAAACAGGGGTAACTGAAGCTTTCTTT.

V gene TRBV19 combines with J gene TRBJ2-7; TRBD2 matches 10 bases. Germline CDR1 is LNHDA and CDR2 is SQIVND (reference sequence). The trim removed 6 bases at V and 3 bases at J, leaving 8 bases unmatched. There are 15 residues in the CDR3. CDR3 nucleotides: TGTGCCAGTAGCTATGGTAGCGGGGGGATCTACGAGCAGTACTTC. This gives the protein CASSYGSGGIYEQYF.

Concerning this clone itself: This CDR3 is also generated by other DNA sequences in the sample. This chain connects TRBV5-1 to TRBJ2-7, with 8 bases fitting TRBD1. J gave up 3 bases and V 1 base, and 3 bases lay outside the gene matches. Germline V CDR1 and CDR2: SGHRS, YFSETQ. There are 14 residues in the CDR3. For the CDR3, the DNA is TGCGCCAGCAGCTTGCGAGGACAGGGCTACGAGCAGTACTTC. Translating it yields CASSLRGQGYEQYF.

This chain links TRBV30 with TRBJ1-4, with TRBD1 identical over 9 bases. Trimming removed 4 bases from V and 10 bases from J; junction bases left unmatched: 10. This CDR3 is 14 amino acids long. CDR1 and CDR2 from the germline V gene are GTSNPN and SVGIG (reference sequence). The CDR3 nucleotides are TGTGCCTGGACCCTACAGGGGGCAGGAGGAAAACTGTTTTTT. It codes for CAWTLQGAGGKLFF.

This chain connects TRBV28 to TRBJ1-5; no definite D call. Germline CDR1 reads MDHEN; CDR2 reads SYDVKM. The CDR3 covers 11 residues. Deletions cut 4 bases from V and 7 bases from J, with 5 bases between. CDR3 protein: CASSYGQPQHF. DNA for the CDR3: TGTGCCAGCAGTTACGGGCAGCCCCAGCATTTT.

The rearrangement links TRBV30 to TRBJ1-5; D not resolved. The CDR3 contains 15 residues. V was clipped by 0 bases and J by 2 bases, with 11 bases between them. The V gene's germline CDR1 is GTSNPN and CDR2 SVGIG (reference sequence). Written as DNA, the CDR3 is TGTGCCTGGAGTGTCGGTGGGCCGGGCAATCAGCCCCAGCATTTT. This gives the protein CAWSVGGPGNQPQHF.

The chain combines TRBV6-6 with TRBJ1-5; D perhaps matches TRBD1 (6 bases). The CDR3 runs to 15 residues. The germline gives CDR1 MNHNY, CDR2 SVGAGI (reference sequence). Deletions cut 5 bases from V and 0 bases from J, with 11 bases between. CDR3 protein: CASSRQEYSNQPQHF. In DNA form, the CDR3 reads TGTGCCAGCAGTAGACAGGAATATAGCAATCAGCCCCAGCATTTT.